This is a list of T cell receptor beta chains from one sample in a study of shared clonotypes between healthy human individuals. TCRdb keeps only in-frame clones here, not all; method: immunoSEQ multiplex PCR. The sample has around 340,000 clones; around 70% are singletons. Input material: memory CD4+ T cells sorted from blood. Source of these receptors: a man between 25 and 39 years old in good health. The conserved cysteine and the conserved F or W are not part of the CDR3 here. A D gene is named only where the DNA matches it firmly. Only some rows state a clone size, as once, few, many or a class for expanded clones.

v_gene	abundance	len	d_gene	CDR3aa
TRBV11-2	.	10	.	ASSLASDTPY
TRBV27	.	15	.	ASSLTPSMQGTYEQY
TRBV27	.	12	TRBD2	ASSPAGEQNIQY
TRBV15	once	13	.	ATSRGWGEAGELF
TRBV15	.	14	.	ATRRDLGDSNQPQH
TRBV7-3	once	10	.	ASSTGTGELF
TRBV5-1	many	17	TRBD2	ASSLEARRALATSYEQY
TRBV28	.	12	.	ASSFLASDQPQH
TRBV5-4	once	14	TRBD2	ASSLKSGMGTDTQY
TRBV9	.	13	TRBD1	ASSPRTGEGNTIY
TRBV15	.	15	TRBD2	ATSVRVGTTFTDTQY
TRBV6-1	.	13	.	ASSDTPVVNTEAF
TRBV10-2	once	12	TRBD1	ASRPGQGPHEQY
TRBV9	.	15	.	ASSVRGKQVFTGELF
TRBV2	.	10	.	ASNLDSGEQY
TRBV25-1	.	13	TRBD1	ASRETGGSYNEQF
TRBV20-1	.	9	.	SASRVPEAF
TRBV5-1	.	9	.	ASSFQDEQF
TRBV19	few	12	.	ASSYAAVTGELF
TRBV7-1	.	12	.	ASSLRSTTDTQY
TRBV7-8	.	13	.	ASSLGTGLTGELF
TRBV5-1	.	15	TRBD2	ASSPPGLAGGAGGQY
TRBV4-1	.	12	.	ASSQDPASGTQY
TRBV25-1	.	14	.	ASSDSGTKGVYGYT
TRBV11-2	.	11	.	ASSPTALGELF
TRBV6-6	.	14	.	ASSDSGVGRNQPQH
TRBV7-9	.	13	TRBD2	ASSLRTSATYEQY
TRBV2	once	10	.	ASRVPTGELF
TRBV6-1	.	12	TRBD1	ASSVGGRTGELF
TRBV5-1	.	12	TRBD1	ASSLETGADTQY
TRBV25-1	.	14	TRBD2	ASSLRGERGEETQY
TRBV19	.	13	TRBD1	ASRPRQGNTGELF
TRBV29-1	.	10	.	SVDWQTDTQY
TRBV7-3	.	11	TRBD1	ASSFNTGGEQY
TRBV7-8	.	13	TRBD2	ASSRGRASPDTQY
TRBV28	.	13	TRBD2	ASSFPGLVYNEQF
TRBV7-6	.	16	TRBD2	ASSSLVGLTSGRNEQF
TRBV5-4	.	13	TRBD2	ASSSPTSGSETQY
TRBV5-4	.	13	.	ASSLELRGDYEQY
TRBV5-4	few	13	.	ASSLRLGGDEKLF
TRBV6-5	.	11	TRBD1	ASSQGQSYEQY
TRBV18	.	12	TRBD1	ASSPQQGPNEQY
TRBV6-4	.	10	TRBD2	AAGGRKETQY
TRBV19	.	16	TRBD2	ASTVLSGRAPNTGELF
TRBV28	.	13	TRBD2	ASSKLAGYYNEQF
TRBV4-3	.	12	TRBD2	ASSQVGTNNEQF